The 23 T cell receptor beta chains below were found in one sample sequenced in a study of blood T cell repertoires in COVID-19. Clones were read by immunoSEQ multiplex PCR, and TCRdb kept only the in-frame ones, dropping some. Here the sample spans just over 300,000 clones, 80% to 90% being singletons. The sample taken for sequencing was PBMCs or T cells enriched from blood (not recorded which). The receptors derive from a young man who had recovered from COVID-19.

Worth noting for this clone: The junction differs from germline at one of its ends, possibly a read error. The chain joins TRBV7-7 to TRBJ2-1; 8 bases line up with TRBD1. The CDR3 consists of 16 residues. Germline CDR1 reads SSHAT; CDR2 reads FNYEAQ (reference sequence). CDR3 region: CASSLYQGASYNEQFF. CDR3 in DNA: TGTGCTAGCAGCTTGTACCAGGGGGCCTCCTACAATGAGCAGTTCTTC. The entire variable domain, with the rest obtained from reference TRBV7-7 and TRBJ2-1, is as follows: GAGVSQSPRYKVTKRGQDVTLRCDPISSHATLYWYQQALGQGPEFLTYFNYEAQPDKSGLPSDRFSAERPEGSISTLTIQRTEQRDSAMYRCASSLYQGASYNEQFFGPGTRLTVL.

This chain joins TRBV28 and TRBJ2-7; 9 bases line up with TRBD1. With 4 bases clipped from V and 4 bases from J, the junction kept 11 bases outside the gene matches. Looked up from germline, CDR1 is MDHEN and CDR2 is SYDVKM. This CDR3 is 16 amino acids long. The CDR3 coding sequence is TGTGCCAGCAGTTCCCCTTCAACAGGGGGCGGTTACGAGCAGTACTTC. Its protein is CASSSPSTGGGYEQYF.

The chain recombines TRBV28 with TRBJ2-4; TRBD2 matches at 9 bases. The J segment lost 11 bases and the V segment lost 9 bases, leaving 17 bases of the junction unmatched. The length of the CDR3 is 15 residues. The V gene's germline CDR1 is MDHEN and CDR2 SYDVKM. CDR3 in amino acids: CASLLGAGGESVQYF. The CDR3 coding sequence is TGTGCCAGTCTTCTGGGCGCGGGGGGGGAAAGTGTTCAGTACTTC.

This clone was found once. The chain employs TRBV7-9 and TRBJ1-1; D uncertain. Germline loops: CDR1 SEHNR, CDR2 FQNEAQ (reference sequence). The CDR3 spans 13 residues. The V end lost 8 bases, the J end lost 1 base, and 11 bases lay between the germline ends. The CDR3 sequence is CASVDSRNTEAFF. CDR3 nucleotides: TGTGCCAGCGTAGACTCCCGGAACACTGAAGCTTTCTTT.

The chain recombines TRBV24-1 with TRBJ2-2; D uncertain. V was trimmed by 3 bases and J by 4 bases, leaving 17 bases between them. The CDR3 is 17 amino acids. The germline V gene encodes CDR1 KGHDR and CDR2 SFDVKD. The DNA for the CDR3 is TGTGCCACCAGTGATGCTGCCGGGTCCTATTCCACCGGGGAGCTGTTTTTT. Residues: CATSDAAGSYSTGELFF.

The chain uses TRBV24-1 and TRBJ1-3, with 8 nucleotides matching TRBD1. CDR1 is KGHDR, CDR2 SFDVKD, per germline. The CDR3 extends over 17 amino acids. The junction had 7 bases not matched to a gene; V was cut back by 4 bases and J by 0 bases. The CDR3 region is CATSDSGQGSSGNTIYF. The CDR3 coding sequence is TGTGCCACCAGTGACTCCGGACAGGGCAGCTCTGGAAACACCATATATTTT.

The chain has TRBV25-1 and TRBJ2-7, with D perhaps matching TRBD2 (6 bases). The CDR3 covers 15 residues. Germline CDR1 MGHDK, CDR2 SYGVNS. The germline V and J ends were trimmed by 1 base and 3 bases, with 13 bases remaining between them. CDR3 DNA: TGTGCCAGCAGTGAATCAAGGGCGGGGAGCTACGAGCAGTACTTC. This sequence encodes CASSESRAGSYEQYF.

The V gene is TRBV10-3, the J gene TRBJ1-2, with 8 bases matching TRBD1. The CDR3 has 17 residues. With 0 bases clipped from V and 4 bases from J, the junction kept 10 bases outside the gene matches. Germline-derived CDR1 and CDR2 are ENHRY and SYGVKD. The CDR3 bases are TGTGCCATCAGTGAGTCAAAAACCAGGGGGCGCGCCTATGGCTACACCTTC. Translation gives CAISESKTRGRAYGYTF.

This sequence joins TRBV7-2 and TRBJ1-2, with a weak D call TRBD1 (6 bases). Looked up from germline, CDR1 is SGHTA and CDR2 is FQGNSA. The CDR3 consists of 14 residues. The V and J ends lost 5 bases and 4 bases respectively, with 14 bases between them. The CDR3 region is CASSLDRFGYGYTF. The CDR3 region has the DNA TGTGCCAGCAGCCTCGACAGGTTTGGCTATGGCTACACCTTC.

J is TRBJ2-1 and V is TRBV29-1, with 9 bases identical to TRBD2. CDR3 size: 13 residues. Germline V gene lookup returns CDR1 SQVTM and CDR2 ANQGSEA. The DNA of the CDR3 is TGCAGTGGGGGGGATAGCGGGAGAGGCGAGCAGTTCTTC. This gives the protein CSGGDSGRGEQFF.

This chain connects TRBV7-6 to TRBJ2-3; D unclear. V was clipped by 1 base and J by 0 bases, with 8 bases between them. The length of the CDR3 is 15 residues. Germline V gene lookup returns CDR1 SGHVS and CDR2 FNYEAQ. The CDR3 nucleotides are TGTGCCAGCAGCTTAGACCGTACTAGCACAGATACGCAGTATTTT. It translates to CASSLDRTSTDTQYF.

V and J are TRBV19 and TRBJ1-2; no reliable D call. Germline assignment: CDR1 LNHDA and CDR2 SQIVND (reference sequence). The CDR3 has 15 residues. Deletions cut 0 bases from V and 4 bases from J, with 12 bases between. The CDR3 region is CASSIDRSDSYGYTF. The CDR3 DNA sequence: TGTGCCAGTAGTATAGATCGGAGCGACTCCTATGGCTACACCTTC. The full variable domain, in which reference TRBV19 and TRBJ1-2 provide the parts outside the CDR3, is DGGITQSPKYLFRKEGQNVTLSCEQNLNHDAMYWYRQDPGQGLRLIYYSQIVNDFQKGDIAEGYSVSREKKESFPLTVTSAQKNPTAFYLCASSIDRSDSYGYTFGSGTRLTVV.

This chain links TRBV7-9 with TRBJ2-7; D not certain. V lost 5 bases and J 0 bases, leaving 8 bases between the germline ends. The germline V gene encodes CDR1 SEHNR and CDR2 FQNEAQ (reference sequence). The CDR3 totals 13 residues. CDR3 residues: CASSPLSSYEQYF. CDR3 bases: TGTGCCAGCAGCCCCCTGAGCTCCTACGAGCAGTACTTC.

DNA for the CDR3: TGTGCCAGCAGCCCAAGTACAGGGCCCACTGAAGCTTTCTTT. It codes for CASSPSTGPTEAFF. The chain is built from TRBV7-9 and TRBJ1-1, with D maybe TRBD1 (6 bases). Trimming left V 5 bases short and J 4 bases short, with 14 bases between. The CDR3 runs to 14 residues. The germline gives CDR1 SEHNR, CDR2 FQNEAQ (reference sequence).

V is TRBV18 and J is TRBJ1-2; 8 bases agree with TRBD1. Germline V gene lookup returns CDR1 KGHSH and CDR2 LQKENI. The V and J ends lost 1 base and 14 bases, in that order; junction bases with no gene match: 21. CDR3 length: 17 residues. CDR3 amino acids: CASSPLNPATGQGGFTF. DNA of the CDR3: TGTGCCAGCTCACCACTCAACCCTGCAACCGGACAGGGAGGCTTTACCTTC.

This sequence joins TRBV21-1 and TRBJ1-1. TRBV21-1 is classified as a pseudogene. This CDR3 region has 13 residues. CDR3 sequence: CASSGGQNTEAFF. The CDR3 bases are TGTGCCAGCAGCGGAGGCCAGAACACTGAAGCTTTCTTT.

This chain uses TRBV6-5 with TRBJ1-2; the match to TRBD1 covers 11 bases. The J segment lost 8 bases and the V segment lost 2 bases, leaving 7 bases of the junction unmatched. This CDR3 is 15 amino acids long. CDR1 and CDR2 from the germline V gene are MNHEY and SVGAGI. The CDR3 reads CASSYAGQGAGGYTF. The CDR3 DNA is TGTGCCAGCAGTTACGCAGGACAGGGGGCAGGCGGCTACACCTTC.

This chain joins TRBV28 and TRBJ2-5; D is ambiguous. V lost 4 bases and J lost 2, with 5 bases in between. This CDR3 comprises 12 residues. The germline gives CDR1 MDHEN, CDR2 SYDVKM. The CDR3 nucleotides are TGTGCCAGCAGTTGGCCTCAAGAGACCCAGTACTTC. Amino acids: CASSWPQETQYF.

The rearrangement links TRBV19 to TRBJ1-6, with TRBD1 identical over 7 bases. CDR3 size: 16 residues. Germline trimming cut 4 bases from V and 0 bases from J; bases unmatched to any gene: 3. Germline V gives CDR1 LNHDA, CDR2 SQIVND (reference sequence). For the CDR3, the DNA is TGTGCCAGTAGTAAAGGGGGCGCCTCCTATAATTCACCCCTCCACTTT. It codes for CASSKGGASYNSPLHF.

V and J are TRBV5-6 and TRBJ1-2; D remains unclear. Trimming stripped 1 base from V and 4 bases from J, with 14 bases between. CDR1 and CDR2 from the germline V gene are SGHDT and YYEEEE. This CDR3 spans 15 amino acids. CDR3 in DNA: TGTGCCAGCAGCTTGTACACGCAGTTCCTCTATGGCTACACCTTC. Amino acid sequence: CASSLYTQFLYGYTF.

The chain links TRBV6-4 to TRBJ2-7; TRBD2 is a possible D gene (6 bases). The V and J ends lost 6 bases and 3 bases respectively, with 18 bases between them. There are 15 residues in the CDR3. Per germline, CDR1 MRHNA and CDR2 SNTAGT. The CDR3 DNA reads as TGTGCCAGCAGCCCGCGCTTCTGGGGACTCTACGAGCAGTACTTC. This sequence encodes CASSPRFWGLYEQYF.

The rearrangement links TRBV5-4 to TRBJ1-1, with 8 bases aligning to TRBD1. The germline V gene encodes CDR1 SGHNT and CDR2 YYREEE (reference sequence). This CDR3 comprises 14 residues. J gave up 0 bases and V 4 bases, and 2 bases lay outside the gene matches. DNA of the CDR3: TGTGCCAGCAGCCGGGACAGGATGAACACTGAAGCTTTCTTT. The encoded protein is CASSRDRMNTEAFF.

In nucleotides, the CDR3 is TGTGCCAGCAGCTCGACAGCCTCTGTTGGCTACACCTTC. Translating gives CASSSTASVGYTF. This rearrangement joins TRBV7-2 to TRBJ1-2, with D possibly being TRBD1 (5 bases). This CDR3 is 13 amino acids long. In germline, CDR1 is SGHTA, CDR2 FQGNSA. Trimming shortened V by 4 bases and J by 7 bases, and 13 bases separated the two germline ends.